The 5 T cell receptor beta chains below were found in one sample sequenced in a study of CD8+ T cells in alopecia areata. cDNA serving as the sequencing template came from extracted, reverse transcribed RNA. Profiled with immunoSEQ multiplex PCR; TCRdb holds only in-frame clones, not every one. Found here are over 8,500 clones, no singletons; the ten largest cover about a fifth. It was with CD4, CD8alpha, NKG2D, NKG2ACE and other markers that pooled cutaneous lymph node cells were sorted. Material for sequencing was CD8+ T cells sorted from a lymph node. Receptors originate from a C3H/HeJ mouse with alopecia areata. This line is of MHC haplotype H2-k.

Sample share makes this clone medium-sized. Here the gene names and germline are mouse. The CDR3 is cut off 4 residues early in the read; its end comes from the germline J gene. The genes are TRBV1 and TRBJ2-4, with 8 bases fitting TRBD2. J was trimmed by 0 bases and V by 4 bases; bases with no gene match: 3. CDR1 is NSQYPW, CDR2 LRSPGD, per germline (reference sequence). The CDR3 contains 15 residues. The CDR3 here is CTCSDWGNSQNTLYF. The CDR3 DNA, read in part, is TGCACCTGCAGTGACTGGGGGAATAGTCAAAAC.

This clone was seen a handful of times. Gene names and germline refer to mouse. The missing CDR3 end, 4 residues past where the read stops, is filled in from the germline J gene. This sequence joins TRBV5 and TRBJ2-7; 10 bases map to TRBD2. There are 14 residues in the CDR3. From germline, CDR1 is LGHNA and CDR2 YNLKQL (reference sequence). This CDR3 is CASSQPGLGYEQYF. CDR3 DNA (partial): TGTGCCAGCAGCCAACCGGGACTGGGGTAT.

About this clone: The genes are named according to mouse. With the read ending 4 residues before the CDR3 end, the germline J gene is used to fill in that end. Other nucleotide sequences in the sample specify the same CDR3. The chain is built from TRBV31 and TRBJ1-2, with D tentatively TRBD1 (6 bases). Germline assignment: CDR1 GKSSPN and CDR2 SITVG. The V end was cut by 0 bases, the J end by 0 bases, with 8 bases between. This CDR3 contains 14 residues. The covered CDR3 bases are TGTGCCTGGAGTCTCGGGACAACAAACTCC. Encoded protein: CAWSLGTTNS. The whole CDR3 sequence reads CAWSLGTTNSDYTF.

In its sample, this clone ranks as medium-sized (0.01 to 0.1%). The gene symbols are mouse symbols. The read ends 4 residues early relative to the CDR3; the germline J gene fills the gap. The genes are TRBV1 and TRBJ2-7; 9 bases align to TRBD2. Germline V gives CDR1 NSQYPW, CDR2 LRSPGD (reference sequence). The CDR3 consists of 14 residues. CDR3 DNA, as far as it was read: TGCACCTGCAGTGCCCGACTGGGGGTTTAT. This sequence encodes CTCSARLGVY. The complete CDR3 reads CTCSARLGVYEQYF.

This clone showed up many times. Genes and germline come from the mouse. The observed sequence ends 4 residues before the CDR3 terminus, with the missing tail filled in from the germline J gene. Additional DNA sequences in this sample encode the identical CDR3. This chain connects TRBV31 to TRBJ1-2, with D perhaps TRBD1 (6 bases). The CDR3 consists of 14 residues. In germline, CDR1 is GKSSPN, CDR2 SITVG. The V and J ends lost 0 bases and 0 bases respectively, with 8 bases between them. The covered CDR3 bases are TGTGCCTGGAGTCTAGGGACAACAAACTCC. This sequence encodes CAWSLGTTNS. The entire CDR3 reads CAWSLGTTNSDYTF. The full variable domain, its missing parts supplied by reference TRBV31 and TRBJ1-2, is AQTIHQWPVAEIKAVGSPLSLGCTIKGKSSPNLYWYWQATGGTLQQLFYSITVGQVESVVQLNLSASRPKDDQFILSTEKLLLSHSGFYLCAWSLGTTNSDYTFGSGTRLLVI.